These 25 T cell receptor beta chains share one sample of origin, sequenced in a study of blood T cell repertoires in COVID-19. The repertoire was sequenced with immunoSEQ multiplex PCR; TCRdb's copy has only in-frame clones and lacks some. The table has about 330,000 clones, approximately 90% seen once; the top ten hold 9.5% to 10%. Sequencing was done on a sample of peripheral blood. The receptors here all came from a man aged 30 to 45 with COVID-19, enrolled during active disease.

This sequence joins TRBV2 and TRBJ1-2; TRBD1 aligns across 9 bases. The CDR3 has 12 residues. The germline V gene encodes CDR1 SNHLY and CDR2 FYNNEI. The ends lost 10 bases at V and 8 bases at J; junction bases unmatched: 8. CDR3 coding DNA: TGTGCCACCTCCGGGACAGGGACCGGCTACACCTTC. Translating it yields CATSGTGTGYTF.

The gene calls are TRBV7-2 and TRBJ2-1, with D maybe TRBD2 (6 bases). From germline, CDR1 is SGHTA and CDR2 FQGNSA. This CDR3 contains 15 residues. V was pared by 1 base and J by 8 bases, with 15 bases between. CDR3 sequence reads: CASSLGLPGVDEQFF. CDR3 bases: TGTGCCAGCAGCTTAGGTTTACCGGGGGTCGATGAGCAGTTCTTC.

The chain recombines TRBV7-9 with TRBJ1-5; 9 bases are shared with TRBD1. Germline V gene sequence: CDR1 SEHNR, CDR2 FQNEAQ (reference sequence). The CDR3 length is 17 residues. J lost 4 bases, V lost 5 bases, and 12 bases had no gene match. The CDR3 spells CASSLIVGTGSNQPQHF. The CDR3 DNA sequence: TGTGCCAGCAGCCTAATAGTTGGGACAGGGAGTAATCAGCCCCAGCATTTT.

The chain uses TRBV4-3 and TRBJ2-2; D call uncertain. The CDR3 covers 18 residues. Trimming removed 1 base at V and 2 bases at J, with 17 bases between. Germline loops: CDR1 LGHNA, CDR2 YSLEER. The CDR3 DNA is TGCGCCAGCAGCCAAGGAAAGCCTGTCCCACTAAACACCGGGGAGCTGTTTTTT. This gives the protein CASSQGKPVPLNTGELFF.

The rearrangement links TRBV27 to TRBJ1-2, with D possibly matching TRBD1 (5 bases). The CDR3 runs to 13 residues. Germline V lookup: CDR1 MNHEY, CDR2 SMNVEV (reference sequence). Trimming cost V 4 bases and J 8 bases, with 14 bases left between them. CDR3 sequence: CASSSGVGGGYTF. In nucleotides, the CDR3 is TGTGCCAGCAGTTCCGGGGTCGGGGGAGGCTACACCTTC.

V and J are TRBV4-2 and TRBJ2-7; D is uncertain. The ends were cut back, 2 bases at V and 4 bases at J, with 15 bases in the middle. The CDR3 is 15 residues long. CDR1 and CDR2 (germline): LGHNA, YNFKEQ. Written as DNA, the CDR3 is TGTGCCAGCAGCCAAATCAGCGAGCGCCTATACGAGCAGTACTTC. Its translation is CASSQISERLYEQYF.

The chain combines TRBV7-6 with TRBJ2-5, with a possible D match to TRBD1 (6 bases). The CDR3 is made up of 14 amino acids. CDR1 is SGHVS, CDR2 FNYEAQ, per germline. The V end was cut by 5 bases, the J end by 0 bases, with 10 bases between. The CDR3 bases are TGTGCCAGCAGCGGGCAGGGGTACCAAGAGACCCAGTACTTC. Translated: CASSGQGYQETQYF.

The chain employs TRBV27 and TRBJ1-2; 9 bases agree with TRBD1. The CDR3 runs 14 residues. J gave up 8 bases and V 5 bases, and 9 bases lay outside the gene matches. Per germline, CDR1 MNHEY and CDR2 SMNVEV (reference sequence). CDR3 sequence (DNA): TGTGCCAGCAGTCCCGGACAGGGGATGGGCGGCTACACCTTC. Translation gives CASSPGQGMGGYTF.

The chain combines TRBV9 with TRBJ2-2; TRBD1 agrees at 10 bases. Per germline, CDR1 SGDLS and CDR2 YYNGEE. The V gene end was trimmed by 5 bases and the J gene end by 7 bases; junction bases not matched to a gene: 20. The length of the CDR3 is 19 residues. CDR3 coding DNA: TGTGCCAGCAGGGGCCCGTACCCCGACAGGGGGCATCCGGACGGGGAGCTGTTTTTT. Its translation is CASRGPYPDRGHPDGELFF.

The chain uses TRBV19 and TRBJ1-5; D ambiguous. Germline V gives CDR1 LNHDA, CDR2 SQIVND (reference sequence). This CDR3 region has 15 residues. The V end lost 2 bases, the J end lost 1 base, and 9 bases lay between the germline ends. The CDR3 region is CASSIQSLSNQPQHF. The DNA for the CDR3 is TGTGCCAGTAGTATACAGTCATTAAGCAATCAGCCCCAGCATTTT.

The sample holds a few counts of this clone. The chain employs TRBV11-2 and TRBJ2-3; D unclear. With 1 base removed from V and 5 bases from J, the gap between germline ends came to 10 bases. CDR3 size: 14 residues. The germline CDR1 and CDR2 sequences are SGHAT and FQNNGV. The CDR3 is CASSLGTPRDTQYF. The CDR3 DNA reads as TGTGCCAGCAGCTTAGGCACTCCCCGAGATACGCAGTATTTT. Full variable domain (remainder filled in from reference TRBV11-2 and TRBJ2-3): EAGVAQSPRYKIIEKRQSVAFWCNPISGHATLYWYQQILGQGPKLLIQFQNNGVVDDSQLPKDRFSAERLKGVDSTLKIQPAKLEDSAVYLCASSLGTPRDTQYFGPGTRLTVL.

The rearrangement uses TRBV5-1 and TRBJ1-2; 9 nucleotides align to TRBD1. V shed 0 bases, J shed 5 bases, and the junction held 5 bases outside the gene matches. The CDR3 totals 15 residues. Germline loops: CDR1 SGHRS, CDR2 YFSETQ. For the CDR3, the DNA is TGCGCCAGCAGCTTGGGGACAGGGGAGCGTTATGGCTACACCTTC. The encoded protein is CASSLGTGERYGYTF.

The chain uses TRBV6-2 or TRBV6-3 and TRBJ2-6; possibly TRBD2 for D (5 bases). The CDR3 runs 11 residues. V was cut by 5 bases and J by 12 bases, with 8 bases left in between. CDR1 and CDR2 (germline): MNHEY, SVGEGT. The DNA of the CDR3 is TGTGCCAGCAGTACTAGTACCGTCCTGACTTTC. Translating gives CASSTSTVLTF.

This rearrangement joins TRBV7-9 to TRBJ2-3, with 7 bases that match TRBD1. The J segment lost 0 bases and the V segment lost 1 base, leaving 4 bases of the junction unmatched. Germline V gene sequence: CDR1 SEHNR, CDR2 FQNEAQ (reference sequence). The CDR3 runs to 16 residues. As DNA, the CDR3 is TGTGCCAGCAGCTTAGGATCGACAGGGAGCACAGATACGCAGTATTTT. Translated: CASSLGSTGSTDTQYF.

The gene calls are TRBV7-2 and TRBJ1-2; no firm D call. The CDR3 sequence is 14 residues long. Looked up from germline, CDR1 is SGHTA and CDR2 is FQGNSA. Trimming cost V 1 base and J 1 base, with 7 bases left between them. DNA of the CDR3: TGTGCCAGCAGCTTAGACAGCCTTAACTATGGCTACACCTTC. It yields the protein CASSLDSLNYGYTF.

The rearrangement uses TRBV5-1 and TRBJ2-7; TRBD2 agrees at 7 bases. The CDR3 extends over 16 amino acids. Trimming cost V 4 bases and J 1 base; bases outside gene matches: 11. Germline CDR1 is SGHRS and CDR2 is YFSETQ. CDR3 coding DNA: TGCGCCAGCAGCCCGACCACTAGCGCTGTTTCCTACGAGCAGTACTTC. Protein sequence: CASSPTTSAVSYEQYF.

This chain uses TRBV5-3 with TRBJ2-7, with 9 bases aligning to TRBD1. TRBV5-3 is reported as an ORF; its role is uncertain. The junction had 14 bases not matched to a gene; V was cut back by 5 bases and J by 5 bases. The CDR3 consists of 16 residues. The CDR3 DNA is TGTGCCAGAAGTCGACAGGGGGACTCTCCGGAAAACGAGCAGTACTTC. This codes for CARSRQGDSPENEQYF.

V and J are TRBV7-6 and TRBJ2-1; 16 nucleotides agree with TRBD2. Germline CDR1 SGHVS, CDR2 FNYEAQ. The CDR3 runs 19 residues. J gave up 4 bases and V 5 bases, and 11 bases lay outside the gene matches. CDR3: CASSLAGLAGGLRYNEQFF. The CDR3 bases are TGTGCCAGCAGCCTGGCGGGACTAGCGGGGGGGCTCAGGTACAATGAGCAGTTCTTC.

This rearrangement joins TRBV3-1 (or the pseudogene TRBV3-2) to TRBJ1-2; 8 bases are shared with TRBD1. CDR1 LGHDT and CDR2 YNNKEL come from the germline V gene (reference sequence). The CDR3 contains 15 residues. Trimming cost V 4 bases and J 7 bases; bases outside gene matches: 11. The CDR3 region has the DNA TGTGCCAGCAGCCTGGCCGGACAGGGCTTGGGTGGCTACACCTTC. Translation gives CASSLAGQGLGGYTF.

The rearrangement links TRBV3-1 (or the pseudogene TRBV3-2) to TRBJ2-3; no reliable D call. The CDR3 runs 15 residues. Germline CDR1 is LGHDT and CDR2 is YNNKEL (reference sequence). V lost 3 bases and J 0 bases, leaving 10 bases between the germline ends. CDR3 protein: CASSQMIYSTDTQYF. The CDR3 region has the DNA TGTGCCAGCAGCCAGATGATCTACAGCACAGATACGCAGTATTTT.

The DNA of the CDR3 is TGTGCCAGCAGCTTGGCTAGCGGGGGAGAGACCCAGTACTTC. This encodes CASSLASGGETQYF. This rearrangement joins TRBV13 to TRBJ2-5; TRBD2 matches at 10 bases. In germline, CDR1 is PRHDT, CDR2 FYEKMQ (reference sequence). Germline trimming cut 3 bases from V and 4 bases from J; bases unmatched to any gene: 2. This CDR3 spans 14 amino acids.

A few counts support this clone. This rearrangement joins TRBV5-6 to TRBJ2-7; the match to TRBD1 covers 12 bases. Per germline, CDR1 SGHDT and CDR2 YYEEEE. The V and J ends lost 4 bases and 6 bases, in that order; junction bases with no gene match: 5. The CDR3 length is 14 residues. Here the CDR3 reads CASSTGTGGAEQYF. The CDR3 nucleotides read TGTGCCAGCAGCACCGGGACAGGGGGCGCCGAGCAGTACTTC.

The rearrangement joins TRBV18 to TRBJ2-3; unclear D gene. The CDR3 length is 13 residues. Germline loops: CDR1 KGHSH, CDR2 LQKENI. The ends were cut back, 0 bases at V and 5 bases at J, with 6 bases in the middle. The chain's CDR3 is CASSPPSLDTQYF. CDR3 bases: TGTGCCAGCTCACCACCTAGTCTAGATACGCAGTATTTT.

This rearrangement joins TRBV5-3 to TRBJ2-5, with D perhaps matching TRBD1 (6 bases). TRBV5-3 is an ORF for which the function is uncertain. Deletions cut 5 bases from V and 0 bases from J, with 14 bases between. The CDR3 totals 15 residues. CDR3 amino acids: CARRPGHSYQETQYF. In nucleotides, the CDR3 is TGTGCCAGAAGACCGGGACACTCGTACCAAGAGACCCAGTACTTC.

The V call is TRBV30, the J call TRBJ1-1; 9 nucleotides agree with TRBD1. This CDR3 is built from 14 residues. The V gene end was trimmed by 4 bases and the J gene end by 6 bases; junction bases not matched to a gene: 9. In germline, CDR1 is GTSNPN, CDR2 SVGIG (reference sequence). The CDR3 region is CAWNRDRVLSEAFF. The CDR3 DNA sequence: TGTGCCTGGAACCGGGACAGGGTTCTCTCTGAAGCTTTCTTT.